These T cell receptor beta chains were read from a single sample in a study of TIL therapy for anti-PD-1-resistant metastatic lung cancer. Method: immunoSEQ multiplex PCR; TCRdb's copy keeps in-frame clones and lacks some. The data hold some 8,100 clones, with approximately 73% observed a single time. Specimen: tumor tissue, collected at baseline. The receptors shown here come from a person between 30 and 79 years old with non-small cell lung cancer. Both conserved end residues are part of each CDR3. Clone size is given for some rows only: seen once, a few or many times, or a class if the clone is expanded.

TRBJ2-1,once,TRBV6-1,CASRSVGGTYNEQFF
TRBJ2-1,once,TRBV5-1,CASSLSGGYNEQFF
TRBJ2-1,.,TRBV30,CAWSLAGGQFF
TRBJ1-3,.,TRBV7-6,CASSFGGEGNTIYF
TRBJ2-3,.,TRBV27,CASSLILRDTQYF
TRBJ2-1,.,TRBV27,CASSPWSSISYNEQFF
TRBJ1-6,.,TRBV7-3,CASSVTGNSPLHF
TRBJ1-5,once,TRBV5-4,CASSKQPPSGNQPQHF
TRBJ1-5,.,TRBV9,CASSETGSNQPQHF
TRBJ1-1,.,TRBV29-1,CSAAAGTYTEAFF
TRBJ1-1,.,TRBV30,CAWSAARPNTEAFF
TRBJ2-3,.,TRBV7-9,CASSPEGRETDTQYF
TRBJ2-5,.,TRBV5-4,CASSLGDRDETQYF
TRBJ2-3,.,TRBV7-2,CASSARLAAGTQYF
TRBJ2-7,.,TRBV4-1,CASSHHTGTASYEQYF
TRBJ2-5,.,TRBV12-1,CASSPRGEKGQETQYF
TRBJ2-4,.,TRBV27,CASSCPGYYNAFILMAKNIQYF
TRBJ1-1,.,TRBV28,CASTQGGMDTEAFF
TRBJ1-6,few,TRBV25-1,CASSEAQIYNSPLHF
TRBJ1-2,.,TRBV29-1,CSVEDWGRATGLLDYGYTF
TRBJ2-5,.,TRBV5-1,CASRPTGQETQYF
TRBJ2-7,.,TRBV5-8,CASSLFPGGTYEQYF
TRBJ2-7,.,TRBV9,CASSVDLASSYEQYF
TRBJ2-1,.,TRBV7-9,CASSPGSGLADNEQFF
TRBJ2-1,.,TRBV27,CASSLLTSGSNEQFF
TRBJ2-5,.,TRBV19,CASRQQGAYQETQYF
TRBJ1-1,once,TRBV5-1,CASSLEAGPTLEAFF
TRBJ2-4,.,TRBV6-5,CASSSWTGPAKNIQYF